The clone carrying this T cell receptor (beta chain) has a handful of counts. Its antigen is as yet unknown. TCR beta CDR3 sequences were amplified from RNA transcripts. With the HTBI primer set, the TCR CDR3 went through a first round of RT-PCR. TCRdb ran MiXCR on the multiplex PCR reads and lists one entry per CDR3 protein. The sample has under 350,000 distinct CDR3 sequences, around 13% seen once; the top ten hold 7.9%. This specimen belongs to a study of T cells in Graves' hyperthyroidism and ophthalmopathy. V shed 4 bases and J shed 0 bases, with 22 bases lying between them. The germline V gene encodes CDR1 LGHDT and CDR2 YNNKEL (reference sequence). The CDR3 covers 18 residues. Graves' hyperthyroidism without ophthalmopathy progression within 18 months was termed stable. Newly diagnosed hyperthyroidism, duration under 2 months, in patients aged 18 to 65. General study results and limits: Most expanded thyroid clonotypes above 0.001 recurred in blood.

The receptor was derived from a woman aged 40-49 years with Graves' hyperthyroidism. The chain is built from TRBV3-1 and TRBJ2-7; possible D gene TRBD2, 6 bases. The sample was blood. CDR3 bases: TGTGCCAGCAGCCGCGTTAGCAAGTCTAGCGCCAACTCCTACGAGCAGTACTTC. This gives the protein CASSRVSKSSANSYEQYF.